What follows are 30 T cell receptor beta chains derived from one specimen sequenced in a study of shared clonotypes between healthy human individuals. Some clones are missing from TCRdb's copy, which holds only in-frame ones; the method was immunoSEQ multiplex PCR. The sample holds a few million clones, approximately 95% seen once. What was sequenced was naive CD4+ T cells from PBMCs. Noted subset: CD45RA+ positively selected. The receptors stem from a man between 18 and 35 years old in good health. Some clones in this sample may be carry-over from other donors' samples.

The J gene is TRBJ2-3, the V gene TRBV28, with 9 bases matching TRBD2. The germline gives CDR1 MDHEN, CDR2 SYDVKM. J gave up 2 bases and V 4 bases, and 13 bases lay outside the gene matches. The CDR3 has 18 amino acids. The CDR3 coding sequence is TGTGCCAGCAGTTCCCCGGCTCTGACTAGCGGCCACACAGATACGCAGTATTTT. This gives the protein CASSSPALTSGHTDTQYF.

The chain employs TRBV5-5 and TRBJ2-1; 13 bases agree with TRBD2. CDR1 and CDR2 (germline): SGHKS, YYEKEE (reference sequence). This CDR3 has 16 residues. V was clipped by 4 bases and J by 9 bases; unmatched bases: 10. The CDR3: CASSPGLAGVVGEQFF. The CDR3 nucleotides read TGTGCCAGCAGCCCAGGACTAGCGGGAGTCGTCGGTGAGCAGTTCTTC.

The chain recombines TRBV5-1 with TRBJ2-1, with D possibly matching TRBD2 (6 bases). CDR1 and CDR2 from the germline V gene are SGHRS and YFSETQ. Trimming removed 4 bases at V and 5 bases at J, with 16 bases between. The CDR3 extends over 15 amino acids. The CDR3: CASSPGLAPNNEQFF. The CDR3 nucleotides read TGCGCCAGCAGCCCCGGCCTAGCGCCAAACAATGAGCAGTTCTTC.

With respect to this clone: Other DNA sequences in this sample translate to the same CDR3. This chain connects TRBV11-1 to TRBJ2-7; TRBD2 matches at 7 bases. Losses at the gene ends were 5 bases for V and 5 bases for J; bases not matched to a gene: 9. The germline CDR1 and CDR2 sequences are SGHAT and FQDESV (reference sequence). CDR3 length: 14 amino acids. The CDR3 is CASSLRTSGHEQYF. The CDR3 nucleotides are TGTGCCAGCAGCCTACGGACTAGTGGCCACGAGCAGTACTTC.

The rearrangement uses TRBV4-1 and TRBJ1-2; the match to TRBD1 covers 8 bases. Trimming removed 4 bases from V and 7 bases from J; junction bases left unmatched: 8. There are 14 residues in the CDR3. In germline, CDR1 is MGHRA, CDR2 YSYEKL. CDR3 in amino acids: CASSRPGTGSGYTF. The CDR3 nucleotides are TGCGCCAGCAGCCGCCCCGGGACAGGCTCTGGCTACACCTTC.

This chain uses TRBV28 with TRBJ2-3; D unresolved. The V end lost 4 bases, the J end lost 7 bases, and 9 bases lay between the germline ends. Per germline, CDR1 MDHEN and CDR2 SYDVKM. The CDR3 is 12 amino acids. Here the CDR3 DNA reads TGTGCCAGCAGTTCTCCCCGACATACGCAGTATTTT. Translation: CASSSPRHTQYF.

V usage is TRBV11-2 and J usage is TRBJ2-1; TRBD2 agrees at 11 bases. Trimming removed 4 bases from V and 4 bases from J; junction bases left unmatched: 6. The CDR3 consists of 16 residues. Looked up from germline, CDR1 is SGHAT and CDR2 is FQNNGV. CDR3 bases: TGTGCCAGCAGCTGGACGGGACTAGCGGAATACAATGAGCAGTTCTTC. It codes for CASSWTGLAEYNEQFF.

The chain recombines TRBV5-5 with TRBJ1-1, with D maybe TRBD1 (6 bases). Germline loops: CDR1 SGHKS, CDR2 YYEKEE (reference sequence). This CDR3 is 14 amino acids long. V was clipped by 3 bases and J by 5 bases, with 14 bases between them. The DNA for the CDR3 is TGTGCCAGCAGCTGGGGCGGGGGCGGTACTGAAGCTTTCTTT. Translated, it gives CASSWGGGGTEAFF.

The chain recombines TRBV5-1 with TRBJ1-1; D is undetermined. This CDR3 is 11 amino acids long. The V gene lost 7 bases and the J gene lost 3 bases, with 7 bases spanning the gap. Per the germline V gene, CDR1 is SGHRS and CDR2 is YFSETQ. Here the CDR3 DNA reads TGCGCCAGCGCCAATTACACTGAAGCTTTCTTT. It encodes CASANYTEAFF.

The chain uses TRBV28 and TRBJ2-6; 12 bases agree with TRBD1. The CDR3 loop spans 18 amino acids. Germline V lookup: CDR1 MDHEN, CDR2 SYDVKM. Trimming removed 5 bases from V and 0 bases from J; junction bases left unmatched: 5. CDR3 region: CASSPGDRGLSGANVLTF. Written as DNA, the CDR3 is TGTGCCAGCAGTCCCGGGGACAGGGGGCTCTCTGGGGCCAACGTCCTGACTTTC.

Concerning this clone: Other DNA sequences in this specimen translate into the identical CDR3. DNA of the CDR3: TGTGCCAGCAGCTTAACGATGGGGGAGACCCAGTACTTC. As protein: CASSLTMGETQYF. The genes are TRBV7-3 and TRBJ2-5; no reliable D call. V was cut by 0 bases and J by 5 bases, with 7 bases left in between. Germline V gene sequence: CDR1 SGHTA, CDR2 FQGTGA. The CDR3 runs 13 residues. Combining the CDR3 with reference TRBV7-3 and TRBJ2-5 gives the whole variable domain GAGVSQTPSNKVTEKGKYVELRCDPISGHTALYWYRQSLGQGPEFLIYFQGTGAADDSGLPNDRFFAVRPEGSVSTLKIQRTERGDSAVYLCASSLTMGETQYFGPGTRLLVL.

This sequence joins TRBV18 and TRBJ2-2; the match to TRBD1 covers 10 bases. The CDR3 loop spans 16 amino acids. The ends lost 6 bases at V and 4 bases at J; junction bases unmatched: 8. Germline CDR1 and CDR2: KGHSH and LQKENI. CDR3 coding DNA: TGTGCCAGCTCCCCCGGACAGGGGGGGACCACCGGGGAGCTGTTTTTT. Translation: CASSPGQGGTTGELFF.

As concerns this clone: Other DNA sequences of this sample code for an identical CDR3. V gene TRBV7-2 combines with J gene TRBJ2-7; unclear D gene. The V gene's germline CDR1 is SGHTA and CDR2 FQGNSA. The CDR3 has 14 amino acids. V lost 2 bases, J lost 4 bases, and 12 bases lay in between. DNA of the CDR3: TGTGCCAGCAGCTTATTAAGGTCAAGTTACGAGCAGTACTTC. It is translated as CASSLLRSSYEQYF.

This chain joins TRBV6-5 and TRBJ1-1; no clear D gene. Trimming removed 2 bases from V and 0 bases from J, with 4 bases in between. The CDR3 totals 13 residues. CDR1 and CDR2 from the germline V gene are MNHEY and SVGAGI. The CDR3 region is CASSYEVNTEAFF. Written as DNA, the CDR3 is TGTGCCAGCAGTTACGAGGTGAACACTGAAGCTTTCTTT.

DNA of the CDR3: TGTGCCAGCTCAGAGGACAGGTCGAGCGGCTACACCTTC. This encodes CASSEDRSSGYTF. V usage is TRBV18 and J usage is TRBJ1-2, with 7 bases lining up with TRBD1. CDR1 and CDR2 (germline): KGHSH, LQKENI. The CDR3 has 13 residues. The ends lost 5 bases at V and 8 bases at J; junction bases unmatched: 8.

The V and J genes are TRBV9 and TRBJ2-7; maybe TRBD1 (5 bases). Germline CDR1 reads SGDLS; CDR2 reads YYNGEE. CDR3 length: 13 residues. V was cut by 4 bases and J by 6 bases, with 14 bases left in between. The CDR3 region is CASSPVGVPEQYF. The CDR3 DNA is TGTGCCAGCAGCCCGGTAGGGGTCCCCGAGCAGTACTTC.

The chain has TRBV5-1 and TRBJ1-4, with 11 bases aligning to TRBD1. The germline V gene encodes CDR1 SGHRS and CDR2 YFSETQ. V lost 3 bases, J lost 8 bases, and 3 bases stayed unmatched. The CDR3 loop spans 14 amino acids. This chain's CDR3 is CASSYGDRGEKLFF. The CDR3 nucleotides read TGCGCCAGCAGCTACGGGGACAGGGGGGAAAAACTGTTTTTT.

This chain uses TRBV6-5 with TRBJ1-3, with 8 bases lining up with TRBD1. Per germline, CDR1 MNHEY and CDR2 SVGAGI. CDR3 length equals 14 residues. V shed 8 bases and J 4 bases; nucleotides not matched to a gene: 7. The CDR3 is CASADRAGGNTIYF. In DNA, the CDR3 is TGTGCCAGCGCGGACAGGGCGGGCGGAAACACCATATATTTT.

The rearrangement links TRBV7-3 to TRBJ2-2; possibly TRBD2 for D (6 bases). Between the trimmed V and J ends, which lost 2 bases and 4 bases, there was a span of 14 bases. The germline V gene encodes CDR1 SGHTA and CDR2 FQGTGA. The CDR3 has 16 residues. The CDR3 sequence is CASSLFPGVSTGELFF. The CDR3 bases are TGTGCCAGCAGCTTATTCCCGGGAGTCTCCACCGGGGAGCTGTTTTTT.

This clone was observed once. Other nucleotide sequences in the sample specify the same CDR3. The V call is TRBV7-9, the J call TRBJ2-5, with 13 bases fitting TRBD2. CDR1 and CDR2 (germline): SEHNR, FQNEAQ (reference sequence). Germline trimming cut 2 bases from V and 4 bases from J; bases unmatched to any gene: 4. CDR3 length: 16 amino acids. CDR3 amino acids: CASSLMTSGRRETQYF. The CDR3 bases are TGTGCCAGCAGCTTAATGACTAGCGGGAGGAGAGAGACCCAGTACTTC.

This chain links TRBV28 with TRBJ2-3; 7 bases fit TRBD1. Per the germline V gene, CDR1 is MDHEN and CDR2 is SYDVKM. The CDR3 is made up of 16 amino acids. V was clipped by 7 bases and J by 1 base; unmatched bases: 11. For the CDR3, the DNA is TGTGCCAGCAATCCCCAAGGGGGCCGCGGCACAGATACGCAGTATTTT. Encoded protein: CASNPQGGRGTDTQYF.

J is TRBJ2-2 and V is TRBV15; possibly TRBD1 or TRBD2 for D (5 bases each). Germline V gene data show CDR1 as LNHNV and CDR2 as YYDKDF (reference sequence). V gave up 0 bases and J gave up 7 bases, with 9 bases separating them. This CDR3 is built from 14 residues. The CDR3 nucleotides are TGTGCCACCAGCAGAGACGGGACCATCGGGGAGCTGTTTTTT. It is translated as CATSRDGTIGELFF.

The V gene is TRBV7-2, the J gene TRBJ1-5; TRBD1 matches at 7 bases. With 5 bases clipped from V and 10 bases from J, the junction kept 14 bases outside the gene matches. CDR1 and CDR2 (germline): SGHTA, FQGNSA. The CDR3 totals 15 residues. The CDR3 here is CASSPRDSAITPQHF. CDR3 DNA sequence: TGTGCCAGCAGCCCACGGGACAGTGCAATCACTCCCCAGCATTTT.

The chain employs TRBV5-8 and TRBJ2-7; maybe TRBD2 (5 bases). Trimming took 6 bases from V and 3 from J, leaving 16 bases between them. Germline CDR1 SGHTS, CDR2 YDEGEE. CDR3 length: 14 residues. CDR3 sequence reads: CASTPLDFGYEQYF. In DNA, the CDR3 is TGTGCCAGCACCCCACTAGACTTCGGCTACGAGCAGTACTTC. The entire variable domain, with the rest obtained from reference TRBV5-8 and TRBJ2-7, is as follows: EAGVTQSPTHLIKTRGQQATLRCSPISGHTSVYWYQQALGLGLQFLLWYDEGEERNRGNFPPRFSGRQFPNYSSELNVNALELEDSALYLCASTPLDFGYEQYFGPGTRLTVT.

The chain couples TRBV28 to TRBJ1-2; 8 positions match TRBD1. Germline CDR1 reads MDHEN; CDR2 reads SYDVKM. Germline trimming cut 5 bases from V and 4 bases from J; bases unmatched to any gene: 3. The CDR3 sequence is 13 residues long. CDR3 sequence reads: CASSRTGIYGYTF. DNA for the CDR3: TGTGCCAGCAGTCGGACAGGGATCTATGGCTACACCTTC.

The CDR3 DNA reads as TGTGCCAGCAGTTATTCCGGACAGGGAACAAACACCATATATTTT. Its protein is CASSYSGQGTNTIYF. The genes are TRBV6-5 and TRBJ1-3; the match to TRBD1 covers 8 bases. Losses at the gene ends were 3 bases for V and 6 bases for J; bases not matched to a gene: 7. This CDR3 region has 15 residues. Germline lookup yields CDR1 MNHEY and CDR2 SVGAGI.

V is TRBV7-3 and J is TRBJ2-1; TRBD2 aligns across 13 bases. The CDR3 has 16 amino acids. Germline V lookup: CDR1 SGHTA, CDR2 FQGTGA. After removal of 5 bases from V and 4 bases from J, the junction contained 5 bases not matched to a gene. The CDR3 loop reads CASSQGLAGVYNEQFF. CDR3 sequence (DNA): TGTGCCAGCAGCCAAGGACTAGCGGGAGTGTACAATGAGCAGTTCTTC.

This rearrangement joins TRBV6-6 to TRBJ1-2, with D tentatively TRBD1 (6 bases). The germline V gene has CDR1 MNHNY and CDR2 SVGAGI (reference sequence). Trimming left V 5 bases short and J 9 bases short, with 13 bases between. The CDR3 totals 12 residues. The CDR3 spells CASSDTQGRYTF. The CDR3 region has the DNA TGTGCCAGCAGTGATACTCAGGGGCGCTACACCTTC.

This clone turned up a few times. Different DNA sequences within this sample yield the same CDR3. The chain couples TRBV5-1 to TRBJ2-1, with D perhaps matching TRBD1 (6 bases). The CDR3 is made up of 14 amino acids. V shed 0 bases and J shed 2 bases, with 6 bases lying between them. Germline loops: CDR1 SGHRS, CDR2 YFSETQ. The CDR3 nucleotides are TGCGCCAGCAGCTTGGAGGGGGCCTACAATGAGCAGTTCTTC. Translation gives CASSLEGAYNEQFF.

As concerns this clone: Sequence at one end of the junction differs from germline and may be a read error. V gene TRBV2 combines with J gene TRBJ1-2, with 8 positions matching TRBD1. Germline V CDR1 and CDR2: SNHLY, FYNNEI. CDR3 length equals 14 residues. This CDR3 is CANSPRTGSYGYTF. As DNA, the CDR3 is TGTGCCAACAGTCCTAGGACAGGGAGCTATGGCTACACCTTC.